This T cell receptor beta chain was captured in a study of pediatric ulcerative colitis. Overall study results and limits: Blood-rectal clonal overlap within each person was significantly higher in ulcerative colitis patients than controls.

Control subjects, colonoscoped for suspected IBD, had macroscopically and histologically normal endoscopy. This was a survey-level run. Sequencing used immunoSEQ multiplex PCR; TCRdb keeps in-frame clones, though not all of them. The table lists 57,000 or so clones, over 80% of them singletons. Remarks on this clone: The antigen is undetermined.

The germline V gene encodes CDR1 KGHSH and CDR2 LQKENI. This CDR3 is built from 17 residues. Trimming at V came to 3 bases and at J to 0 bases, leaving 5 bases not matched to a gene. The chain combines TRBV18 with TRBJ1-3; 10 positions agree with TRBD1. Sequencing was performed on blood. The TCR comes from a boy under 18 who was a control in a study of pediatric ulcerative colitis. CDR3 region: CASSPGQGQSSGNTIYF. The CDR3 DNA is TGTGCCAGCTCACCGGGACAGGGGCAAAGCTCTGGAAACACCATATATTTT.